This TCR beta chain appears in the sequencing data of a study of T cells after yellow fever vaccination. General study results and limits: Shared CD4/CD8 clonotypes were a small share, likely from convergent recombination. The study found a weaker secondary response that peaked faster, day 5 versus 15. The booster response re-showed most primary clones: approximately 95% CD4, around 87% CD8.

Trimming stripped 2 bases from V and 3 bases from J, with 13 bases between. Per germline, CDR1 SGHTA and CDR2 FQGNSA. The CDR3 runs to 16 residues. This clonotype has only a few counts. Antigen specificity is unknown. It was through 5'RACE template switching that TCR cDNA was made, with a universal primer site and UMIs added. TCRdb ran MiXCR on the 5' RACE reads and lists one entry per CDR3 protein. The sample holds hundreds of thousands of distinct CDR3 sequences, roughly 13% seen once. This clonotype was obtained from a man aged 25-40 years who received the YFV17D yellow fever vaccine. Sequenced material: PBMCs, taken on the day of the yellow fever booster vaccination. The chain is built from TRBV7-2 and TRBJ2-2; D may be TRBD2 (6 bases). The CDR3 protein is CASSLMEGRDTGELFF. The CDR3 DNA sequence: TGTGCCAGCAGCTTAATGGAGGGCCGTGACACCGGGGAGCTGTTTTTT.